This T cell receptor (beta chain) was captured in a study of chemoradiotherapy in HPV16-positive cancers. The CDR3 is 13 amino acids. Trimming removed 3 bases from V and 6 bases from J, with 10 bases in between. CDR1 and CDR2 from the germline V gene are SGHRS and YFSETQ. This clone was seen once. Data came from immunoSEQ multiplex PCR; TCRdb stores just in-frame clones and leaves some out. The repertoire holds thousands of clones, with 85% to 90% as singletons. The chain uses TRBV5-1 and TRBJ2-1; D not certain. This sequence was found in a human donor with HPV-associated anogenital cancer. Sample acquisition took place from a patient who underwent chemoradiotherapy. In nucleotides, the CDR3 is TGCGCCAGCAGCTACAATCTGGGCAATGAGCAGTTCTTC. Translating gives CASSYNLGNEQFF.